The T cell receptor beta chain under discussion was sequenced for a study of metastatic and nonmetastatic thyroid tumors. This CDR3 has 19 amino acids. V gave up 0 bases and J gave up 2 bases; unmatched junction bases: 5. Germline V gene data show CDR1 as MNHEY and CDR2 as SMNVEV (reference sequence). The authors' processing: What underpinned the distant-metastasis classifier for papillary thyroid cancer was the set of CDR3 differences across clinicopathological groups. TCRdb used MiXCR to call clones anew from the PCR reads. TCRdb's processing, not the authors' own work, is the source of the V and J calls. The sample holds tens of thousands of clones, around 14% seen once. This clone was detected ten times or more. Ahead of thyroid surgery, no patient had received treatment of any kind.

This chain connects TRBV27 to TRBJ2-3; 16 nucleotides align to TRBD2. This TCR was sampled from a male donor with papillary thyroid cancer or a benign thyroid nodule (not recorded which). Some clones in this sample may be carry-over from other donors' samples. Sequenced sample: blood. CDR3 in amino acids: CASSLSEGLAGGPTDTQYF. The CDR3, as DNA: TGTGCCAGCAGTTTATCCGAGGGACTAGCGGGAGGGCCCACAGATACGCAGTATTTT.